Listed below are T cell receptor beta chains from one sample, sequenced in a study of T cell repertoires in cytomegalovirus infection. No antigen has been identified for these receptors. MiXCR was run by TCRdb on the reads, yielding one entry per CDR3 protein. The sample shows some 800,000 distinct CDR3 sequences, roughly 33% of them seen only once. The sample here was cultured CD8+ T cells from PBMCs, taken from culture after CMV antigen stimulation. These receptors were taken from a human donor in good health (CMV status not recorded). Some clones in this sample may be carry-over from other donors' samples. Both conserved end residues are part of each CDR3. Fields, in order: CDR3 protein, CDR3 DNA, D gene, V gene, clone size, J gene. A D gene is named only where the DNA matches it firmly. Size is omitted from some rows. Given values are once, few, many or a class for expanded clones.

cdr3_aa: CASSSLARPDLPQHF
cdr3_nt: TGTGCCAGCAGTTCTCTCGCCCGCCCGGATCTGCCCCAGCATTTT
d_call: NA
v_call: TRBV6-1
clone_size: NA
j_call: TRBJ1-5

cdr3_aa: CASSRQGWTLDGYTF
cdr3_nt: TGTGCCAGCAGCCGACAGGGTTGGACGTTGGATGGCTACACCTTC
d_call: TRBD1
v_call: TRBV7-9
clone_size: many
j_call: TRBJ1-2

cdr3_aa: CASSAHGQGVGSPLHF
cdr3_nt: TGTGCCAGCAGCGCCCATGGACAGGGCGTTGGCTCACCCCTCCACTTT
d_call: TRBD1
v_call: TRBV9
clone_size: NA
j_call: TRBJ1-6

cdr3_aa: CASSYSLATGGNEQFF
cdr3_nt: TGTGCCAGCAGTTACTCCCTTGCCACGGGGGGGAATGAGCAGTTCTTC
d_call: TRBD2
v_call: TRBV6-2/TRBV6-3
clone_size: NA
j_call: TRBJ2-1

cdr3_aa: CASSFFSGTGLIEQFF
cdr3_nt: TGTGCCAGCAGTTTCTTCTCCGGGACAGGGTTAATTGAGCAGTTCTTC
d_call: TRBD1
v_call: TRBV12-3/TRBV12-4
clone_size: NA
j_call: TRBJ2-1

cdr3_aa: CASSYLRGAQETQYF
cdr3_nt: TGTGCCAGCAGTTACCTGCGGGGGGCCCAAGAGACCCAGTACTTC
d_call: TRBD2
v_call: TRBV6-5
clone_size: few
j_call: TRBJ2-5

cdr3_aa: CASSRGVVNDLFF
cdr3_nt: TGTGCCAGCAGCAGAGGTGTGGTTAACGATCTGTTTTTT
d_call: NA
v_call: TRBV7-9
clone_size: NA
j_call: TRBJ1-4

cdr3_aa: CASSHGQGQTDTQYF
cdr3_nt: TGCGCCAGCAGCCACGGACAGGGGCAGACAGATACGCAGTATTTT
d_call: TRBD1
v_call: TRBV4-1
clone_size: few
j_call: TRBJ2-3

cdr3_aa: CASSLSQGAFSGNTIYF
cdr3_nt: TGTGCCAGCAGTTTATCCCAGGGGGCATTCTCTGGAAACACCATATATTTT
d_call: TRBD1
v_call: TRBV12-3/TRBV12-4
clone_size: NA
j_call: TRBJ1-3

cdr3_aa: CATSSQGTGQFF
cdr3_nt: TGTGCCACCAGCAGCCAGGGAACAGGGCAGTTCTTC
d_call: NA
v_call: TRBV15
clone_size: once
j_call: TRBJ2-1

cdr3_aa: CASSYQRTGFEAFF
cdr3_nt: TGTGCCAGCAGTTACCAACGGACAGGGTTTGAAGCTTTCTTT
d_call: TRBD1
v_call: TRBV6-2/TRBV6-3
clone_size: NA
j_call: TRBJ1-1

cdr3_aa: CASSSGQGTHNEQFF
cdr3_nt: TGTGCCAGCAGCTCGGGACAGGGGACTCACAATGAGCAGTTCTTC
d_call: TRBD1
v_call: TRBV5-6
clone_size: NA
j_call: TRBJ2-1

cdr3_aa: CASSPRDRWNTEAFF
cdr3_nt: TGTGCCAGCAGTCCTAGGGACCGATGGAACACTGAAGCTTTCTTT
d_call: NA
v_call: TRBV12-3/TRBV12-4
clone_size: NA
j_call: TRBJ1-1

cdr3_aa: CASTPSGGPGKTQYF
cdr3_nt: TGTGCCAGCACCCCCAGCGGGGGGCCGGGAAAGACCCAGTACTTC
d_call: TRBD2
v_call: TRBV12-3/TRBV12-4
clone_size: NA
j_call: TRBJ2-5

cdr3_aa: CASSVKRTSGGAPYVTDTQYF
cdr3_nt: TGTGCCAGCAGCGTAAAGAGAACTAGCGGGGGAGCCCCCTATGTCACAGATACGCAGTATTTT
d_call: TRBD2
v_call: TRBV9
clone_size: NA
j_call: TRBJ2-3

cdr3_aa: CASSFEGDTYGYTF
cdr3_nt: TGTGCCAGCAGCTTTGAAGGGGATACCTATGGCTACACCTTC
d_call: NA
v_call: TRBV7-2
clone_size: many
j_call: TRBJ1-2

cdr3_aa: CASSTAGEGEQFF
cdr3_nt: TGTGCCAGCAGTACAGCGGGGGAGGGGGAGCAGTTCTTC
d_call: TRBD2
v_call: TRBV6-2/TRBV6-3
clone_size: few
j_call: TRBJ2-1

cdr3_aa: CADRDRVF
cdr3_nt: TGTGCCGACCGGGACAGGGTTTTT
d_call: TRBD1
v_call: TRBV12-3/TRBV12-4
clone_size: few
j_call: TRBJ1-1

cdr3_aa: CASSPRTYYNEQFF
cdr3_nt: TGTGCCAGTAGTCCTAGGACATACTACAATGAGCAGTTCTTC
d_call: NA
v_call: TRBV19
clone_size: NA
j_call: TRBJ2-1

cdr3_aa: CASSLGGSNSPLHF
cdr3_nt: TGTGCCAGCAGCTTAGGGGGGAGTAATTCACCCCTCCACTTT
d_call: NA
v_call: TRBV7-6
clone_size: many
j_call: TRBJ1-6

cdr3_aa: CASRRDRTQYF
cdr3_nt: TGTGCCAGCAGGCGGGATCGCACGCAGTATTTT
d_call: NA
v_call: TRBV6-6
clone_size: NA
j_call: TRBJ2-3

cdr3_aa: CASSHPDRPYEQYF
cdr3_nt: TGTGCCAGCAGCCACCCGGACAGGCCCTACGAGCAGTACTTC
d_call: TRBD1
v_call: TRBV7-9
clone_size: NA
j_call: TRBJ2-7

cdr3_aa: CASSWGEVGYGYTF
cdr3_nt: TGTGCCAGCAGTTGGGGGGAAGTTGGCTATGGCTACACCTTC
d_call: NA
v_call: TRBV6-8
clone_size: few
j_call: TRBJ1-2

cdr3_aa: CASSSRTSGGLITYNEQFF
cdr3_nt: TGTGCCAGCAGTTCCCGGACTAGCGGGGGCCTAATTACCTACAATGAGCAGTTCTTC
d_call: TRBD2
v_call: TRBV28
clone_size: many
j_call: TRBJ2-1

cdr3_aa: CASSGTGMMGTDTQYF
cdr3_nt: TGTGCCAGCAGCGGGACAGGGATGATGGGCACAGATACGCAGTATTTT
d_call: TRBD1
v_call: TRBV7-9
clone_size: NA
j_call: TRBJ2-3

cdr3_aa: CASSLTGKDIQYF
cdr3_nt: TGTGCCAGCAGTTTAACAGGAAAAGACATTCAGTACTTC
d_call: NA
v_call: TRBV12-3/TRBV12-4
clone_size: few
j_call: TRBJ2-4

cdr3_aa: CAITIGDLFSGELFF
cdr3_nt: TGTGCCATCACTATCGGGGACCTTTTCTCCGGGGAGCTGTTTTTT
d_call: NA
v_call: TRBV7-9
clone_size: few
j_call: TRBJ2-2

cdr3_aa: CASSILDRGPNEQFF
cdr3_nt: TGTGCCAGCAGCATACTGGACAGGGGGCCCAATGAGCAGTTCTTC
d_call: TRBD1
v_call: TRBV7-4
clone_size: NA
j_call: TRBJ2-1

cdr3_aa: CASSQDGNSWDQETQYF
cdr3_nt: TGCGCCAGCAGCCAAGATGGAAACTCGTGGGACCAAGAGACCCAGTACTTC
d_call: NA
v_call: TRBV4-1
clone_size: few
j_call: TRBJ2-5

cdr3_aa: CANWGGTEAFF
cdr3_nt: TGTGCCAACTGGGGGGGAACTGAAGCTTTCTTT
d_call: NA
v_call: TRBV6-8
clone_size: NA
j_call: TRBJ1-1

cdr3_aa: CASSSGTGTHGHTF
cdr3_nt: TGTGCCAGCAGCTCGGGGACAGGGACCCATGGCCACACCTTC
d_call: TRBD1
v_call: TRBV7-2
clone_size: NA
j_call: TRBJ1-2

cdr3_aa: CASSQSVGGRNQPQHF
cdr3_nt: TGTGCCAGCAGCCAATCCGTGGGAGGGCGCAATCAGCCCCAGCATTTT
d_call: NA
v_call: TRBV27
clone_size: NA
j_call: TRBJ1-5

cdr3_aa: CASSLGAGIHTIYF
cdr3_nt: TGTGCCAGCAGCTTGGGAGCAGGGATCCACACCATATATTTT
d_call: NA
v_call: TRBV11-2
clone_size: few
j_call: TRBJ1-3

cdr3_aa: CASSATSGGPYEQYF
cdr3_nt: TGCGCCAGCAGCGCCACGTCCGGGGGTCCCTACGAGCAGTACTTC
d_call: NA
v_call: TRBV4-1
clone_size: few
j_call: TRBJ2-7

cdr3_aa: CASSQGRAWGETQYF
cdr3_nt: TGCGCCAGCAGCCAAGGGCGGGCGTGGGGGGAGACCCAGTACTTC
d_call: NA
v_call: TRBV4-1
clone_size: once
j_call: TRBJ2-5

cdr3_aa: CASSLNPANYGYTF
cdr3_nt: TGTGCCAGCAGCTTAAATCCGGCTAACTATGGCTACACCTTC
d_call: NA
v_call: TRBV7-8
clone_size: many
j_call: TRBJ1-2

cdr3_aa: CASTPGQGSTEAFF
cdr3_nt: TGCGCCAGCACCCCTGGACAGGGGAGCACTGAAGCTTTCTTT
d_call: TRBD1
v_call: TRBV5-1
clone_size: NA
j_call: TRBJ1-1

cdr3_aa: CASIKGSSAGDEQYF
cdr3_nt: TGTGCCAGCATCAAAGGGAGTTCCGCCGGTGACGAGCAGTACTTC
d_call: NA
v_call: TRBV2
clone_size: NA
j_call: TRBJ2-7

cdr3_aa: CAISDGSGVFYNEQFF
cdr3_nt: TGTGCCATCAGTGATGGTTCAGGGGTTTTCTACAATGAGCAGTTCTTC
d_call: NA
v_call: TRBV10-3
clone_size: NA
j_call: TRBJ2-1

cdr3_aa: CASSQDWTSGYTDTQYF
cdr3_nt: TGTGCCAGCAGCCAAGATTGGACTAGCGGGTACACAGATACGCAGTATTTT
d_call: TRBD2
v_call: TRBV4-2
clone_size: once
j_call: TRBJ2-3

cdr3_aa: CASSYMGHNEQFF
cdr3_nt: TGTGCCAGCAGTTACATGGGGCACAATGAGCAGTTCTTC
d_call: NA
v_call: TRBV2
clone_size: NA
j_call: TRBJ2-1

cdr3_aa: CASSYRQVAYNSPLHF
cdr3_nt: TGTGCCAGCAGTTACCGCCAGGTCGCCTATAATTCACCCCTCCACTTT
d_call: NA
v_call: TRBV6-2/TRBV6-3
clone_size: NA
j_call: TRBJ1-6

cdr3_aa: CASSYSGRGNYGYTF
cdr3_nt: TGTGCCAGCAGTTACTCAGGGCGAGGAAACTATGGCTACACCTTC
d_call: NA
v_call: TRBV6-5
clone_size: NA
j_call: TRBJ1-2

cdr3_aa: CASSPLAGSSYEQYF
cdr3_nt: TGTGCCAGCAGCCCCCTCGCGGGGTCCTCCTACGAGCAGTACTTC
d_call: NA
v_call: TRBV7-2
clone_size: many
j_call: TRBJ2-7

cdr3_aa: CASSPGGVYSNQPQHF
cdr3_nt: TGTGCCAGCAGCCCAGGGGGGGTTTATAGCAATCAGCCCCAGCATTTT
d_call: TRBD1
v_call: TRBV12-3/TRBV12-4
clone_size: many
j_call: TRBJ1-5

cdr3_aa: CASASAFAPPRGHIGELFF
cdr3_nt: TGCGCCAGCGCGTCCGCCTTCGCCCCTCCGAGGGGCCACATCGGGGAGCTGTTTTTT
d_call: NA
v_call: TRBV5-1
clone_size: NA
j_call: TRBJ2-2

cdr3_aa: CAISPRQIPFYNEQFF
cdr3_nt: TGTGCCATCAGCCCCCGACAGATCCCTTTTTACAATGAGCAGTTCTTC
d_call: NA
v_call: TRBV10-3
clone_size: few
j_call: TRBJ2-1

cdr3_aa: CASSLEEETQYF
cdr3_nt: TGTGCCAGCAGCTTAGAGGAAGAGACCCAGTACTTC
d_call: NA
v_call: TRBV7-6
clone_size: many
j_call: TRBJ2-5

cdr3_aa: CASSLDGTGGVYGYTF
cdr3_nt: TGTGCCAGCAGCTTGGACGGGACAGGGGGCGTCTATGGCTACACCTTC
d_call: TRBD1
v_call: TRBV5-6
clone_size: NA
j_call: TRBJ1-2

cdr3_aa: CASSPDRLGLEAFF
cdr3_nt: TGCGCCAGCAGCCCCGATCGTTTGGGATTGGAAGCTTTCTTT
d_call: NA
v_call: TRBV5-1
clone_size: NA
j_call: TRBJ1-1

cdr3_aa: CASSQGGLVNEQFF
cdr3_nt: TGCGCCAGCAGCCAGGGGGGACTAGTCAATGAGCAGTTCTTC
d_call: TRBD2
v_call: TRBV4-1
clone_size: many
j_call: TRBJ2-1

cdr3_aa: CASSHEDRNYGYTF
cdr3_nt: TGTGCCAGCAGCCACGAAGACAGGAACTATGGCTACACCTTC
d_call: NA
v_call: TRBV7-8
clone_size: many
j_call: TRBJ1-2

cdr3_aa: CASSQWAGPRGKNIQYF
cdr3_nt: TGTGCCAGCAGCCAGTGGGCCGGGCCCCGAGGGAAAAACATTCAGTACTTC
d_call: NA
v_call: TRBV14
clone_size: few
j_call: TRBJ2-4

cdr3_aa: CASSLSGYTYNEQFF
cdr3_nt: TGTGCCAGCAGTTTATCAGGGTATACCTACAATGAGCAGTTCTTC
d_call: NA
v_call: TRBV27
clone_size: NA
j_call: TRBJ2-1

cdr3_aa: CASSLVQKDEKLFF
cdr3_nt: TGTGCCAGCAGCTTAGTCCAGAAAGATGAAAAACTGTTTTTT
d_call: NA
v_call: TRBV7-9
clone_size: many
j_call: TRBJ1-4